This TCR beta chain was profiled in a study of glioma-infiltrating T cells after dendritic cell vaccination. The wider study: Patients received autologous tumor lysate-pulsed dendritic cell vaccination between the early 2000s and the early 2010s. At biweekly intervals, patients got three intradermal dendritic cell vaccine injections. Study findings and constraints: No direct clonality-survival link was found; a diverse polyclonal response may matter.

The PCR used 60 V beta and 13 J beta primers. Profiled with immunoSEQ multiplex PCR; TCRdb holds only in-frame clones, not every one. In the table there are roughly 82,000 clones, roughly 90% of which are singletons. The CDR3 is 14 residues long. Germline assignment: CDR1 SEHNR and CDR2 FQNEAQ (reference sequence). The V gene end was trimmed by 11 bases and the J gene end by 0 bases; junction bases not matched to a gene: 9. As concerns this clone: Its antigen is currently unknown.

The chain links TRBV7-9 to TRBJ1-1, with 7 bases lining up with TRBD1. The sample here was blood, taken before dendritic cell vaccination. The TCR comes from a human donor with glioblastoma. The CDR3 protein is CALTEGALNTEAFF. The CDR3 region has the DNA TGTGCCCTAACGGAGGGGGCCTTGAACACTGAAGCTTTCTTT.